This entry concerns a single T cell receptor beta chain. The data were obtained in a study of OX40 agonist ivuxolimab in advanced cancers. The overall study: Dosing consisted of intravenous ivuxolimab at 0.01 to 10 mg/kg every 2 weeks. Eligibility admitted prior anti-PD-1, anti-PD-L1 or anti-CTLA-4 therapy; about 40% had some.

The CDR3 spans 14 residues. In germline, CDR1 is SGHAT, CDR2 FQNNGV. Sequencing used immunoSEQ multiplex PCR; TCRdb keeps in-frame clones, though not all of them. This sample has roughly 100,000 clones; around 90% occur once, and the top ten carry about 7%. The chain combines TRBV11-2 with TRBJ2-5, with TRBD2 matching 9 bases. The end of the DNA aligns better with TRBJ2-7, so the J call may be wrong. The material sequenced was CD4+ or CD8+ T cells sorted from blood, taken in a trial of the OX40 agonist ivuxolimab. This receptor was taken from an adult with an advanced solid tumor such as melanoma, head and neck, liver or kidney cancer. In DNA form, the CDR3 reads TGTGCCAGCAGCTCCATAGCGGGAGCTTACGAGCAGTACTTC. Its protein product is CASSSIAGAYEQYF.